This TCR beta chain emerged from a study of cytomegalovirus exposure and HLA in healthy donors. Study information: Roughly 180 million T cells yielded roughly 100 million unique TCR beta sequences, as an earlier analysis found. Whole-study findings and limits: A later examination showed that TCR association rates differed by HLA locus, with DRB1 most and HLA-C fewest. Later on, an analysis found that several of the most significant clusters appeared to be linked to common viral pathogens, which included parvovirus B19. Segments of the TCR beta V type were, in most cases, productive about 87% or about 30% of the time in an earlier analysis.

The CDR3 consists of 17 residues. The germline V and J ends were trimmed by 4 bases and 4 bases, with 22 bases remaining between them. CDR1 is MGHRA and CDR2 is YSYEKL in the germline V gene. Only a few counts were recorded for this clone. Its antigen is as yet unknown. The PCR made use of 60 Vbeta and 13 Jbeta primers. Some clones are missing from TCRdb's copy, which holds only in-frame ones; the method was immunoSEQ multiplex PCR. The sample has 6,500 to 8,500 clones; 51% are singletons. J is TRBJ1-1 and V is TRBV4-1; D is undetermined. Sequenced material: PBMCs. This TCR came from a man younger than 45 in good health and CMV-seropositive. CDR3 DNA: TGCGCCAGCAGCCGAAGTACGACGGGGTCGGGAACCACTGAAGCTTTCTTT. Residues: CASSRSTTGSGTTEAFF.